This TCR beta chain appears in the sequencing data of a study of tumor-infiltrating lymphocytes in primary liver carcinoma. As regards this clonotype: This may stem from a read error, because a much larger clone lies one nucleotide away. The conserved closing phenylalanine or tryptophan is absent in this CDR3, likely reflecting a read error.

Priming with a constant-region primer yielded TCR beta cDNA from 400 to 550 ng total RNA. Slightly modified ARM-PCR with three nested multiplex PCR rounds yielded TCR beta libraries. The two initial PCR rounds, roughly 9 cycles each, used TRBV1-TRBV30 forward and C-beta reverse primers. TCRdb recomputed calls from the multiplex PCR reads with MiXCR, one row per CDR3 protein. The data hold more than 100,000 distinct CDR3 sequences, with approximately 68% observed a single time. The CDR3 has 11 residues. From germline, CDR1 is SEHNR and CDR2 FQNEAQ (reference sequence). Trimming shortened V by 1 base and J by 3 bases, and 0 bases separated the two germline ends. It was from approximately 20-30 mg of unsorted bulk tissue that RNA and DNA were co-extracted.

The origin of this receptor is a woman aged 55-75 years with primary liver carcinoma and hepatitis B virus infection. The material sequenced was tumor-adjacent normal liver tissue. This chain links TRBV7-9 with TRBJ1-1, with no clear D. CDR3 loop: CASSLDTEAFY. CDR3 DNA sequence: TGTGCCAGCAGCTTAGACACTGAAGCTTTCTAT.